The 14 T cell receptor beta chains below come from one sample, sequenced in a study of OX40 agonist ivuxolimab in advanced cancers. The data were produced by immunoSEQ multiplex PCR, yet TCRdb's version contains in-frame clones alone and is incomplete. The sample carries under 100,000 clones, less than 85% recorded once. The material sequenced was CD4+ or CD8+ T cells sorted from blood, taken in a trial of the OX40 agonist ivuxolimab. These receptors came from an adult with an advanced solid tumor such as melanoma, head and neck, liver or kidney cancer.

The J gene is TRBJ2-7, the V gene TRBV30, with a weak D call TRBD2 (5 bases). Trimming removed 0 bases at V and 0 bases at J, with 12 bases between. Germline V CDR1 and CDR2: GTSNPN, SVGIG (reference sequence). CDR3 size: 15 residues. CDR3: CAWSVHRRGSYEQYF. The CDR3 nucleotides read TGTGCCTGGAGTGTACATCGCCGGGGCTCCTACGAGCAGTACTTC.

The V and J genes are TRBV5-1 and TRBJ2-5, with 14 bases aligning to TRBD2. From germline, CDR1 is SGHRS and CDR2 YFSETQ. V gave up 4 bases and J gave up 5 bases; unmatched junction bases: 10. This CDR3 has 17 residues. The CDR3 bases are TGCGCCAGCAGCCCGGGGACTAGCGGGAGCTCGGGGGAGACCCAGTACTTC. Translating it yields CASSPGTSGSSGETQYF.

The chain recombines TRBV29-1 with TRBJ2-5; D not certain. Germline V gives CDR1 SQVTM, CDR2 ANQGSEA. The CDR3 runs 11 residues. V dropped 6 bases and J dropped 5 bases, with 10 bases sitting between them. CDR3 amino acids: CSVKVGETQYF. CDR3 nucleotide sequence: TGCAGCGTGAAGGTCGGGGAGACCCAGTACTTC.

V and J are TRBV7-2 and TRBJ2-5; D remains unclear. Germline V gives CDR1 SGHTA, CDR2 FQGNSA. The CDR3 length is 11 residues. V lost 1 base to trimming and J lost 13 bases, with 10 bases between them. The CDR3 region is CASSLVGPWYF. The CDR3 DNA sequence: TGTGCCAGCAGCTTAGTCGGGCCTTGGTACTTC.

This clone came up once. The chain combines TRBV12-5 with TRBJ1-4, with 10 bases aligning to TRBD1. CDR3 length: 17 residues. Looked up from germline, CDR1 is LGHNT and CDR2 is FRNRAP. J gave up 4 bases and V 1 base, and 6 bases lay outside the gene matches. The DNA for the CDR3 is TGTGCTAGTGGTTTGGGGGACAGGGGCCAGGTTAATGAAAAACTGTTTTTT. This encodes CASGLGDRGQVNEKLFF.

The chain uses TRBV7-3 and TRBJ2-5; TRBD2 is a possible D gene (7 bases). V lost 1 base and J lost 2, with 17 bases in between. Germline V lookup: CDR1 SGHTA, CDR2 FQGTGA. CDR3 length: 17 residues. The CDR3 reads CASSLKGGQRGQETQYF. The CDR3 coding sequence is TGTGCCAGCAGCTTAAAGGGGGGCCAGCGGGGACAAGAGACCCAGTACTTC.

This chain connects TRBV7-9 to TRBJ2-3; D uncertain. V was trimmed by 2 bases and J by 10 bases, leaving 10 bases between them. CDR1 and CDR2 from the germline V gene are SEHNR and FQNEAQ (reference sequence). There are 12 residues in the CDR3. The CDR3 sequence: CASSLTPFSQYF. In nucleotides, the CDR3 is TGTGCCAGCAGCTTAACCCCTTTCTCGCAGTATTTT.

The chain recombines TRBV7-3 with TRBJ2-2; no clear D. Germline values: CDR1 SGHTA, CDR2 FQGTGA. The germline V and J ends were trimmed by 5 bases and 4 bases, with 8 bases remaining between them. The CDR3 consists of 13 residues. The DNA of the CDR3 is TGTGCCAGCAGCCCGCTGGGCACCGGGGAGCTGTTTTTT. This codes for CASSPLGTGELFF.

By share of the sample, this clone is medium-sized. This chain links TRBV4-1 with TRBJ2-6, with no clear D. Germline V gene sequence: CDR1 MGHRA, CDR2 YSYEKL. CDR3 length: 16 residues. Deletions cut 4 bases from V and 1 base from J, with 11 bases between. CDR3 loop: CASSPYSVSGANVLTF. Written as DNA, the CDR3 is TGCGCCAGCAGCCCCTATTCCGTTTCTGGGGCCAACGTCCTGACTTTC.

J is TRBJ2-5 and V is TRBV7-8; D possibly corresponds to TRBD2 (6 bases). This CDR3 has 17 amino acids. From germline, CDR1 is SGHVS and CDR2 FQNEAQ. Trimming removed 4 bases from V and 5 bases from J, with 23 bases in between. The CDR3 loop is CASSYTAGTGRRETQYF. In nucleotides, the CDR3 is TGTGCCAGCAGCTACACCGCCGGGACTGGAAGACGGGAGACCCAGTACTTC.

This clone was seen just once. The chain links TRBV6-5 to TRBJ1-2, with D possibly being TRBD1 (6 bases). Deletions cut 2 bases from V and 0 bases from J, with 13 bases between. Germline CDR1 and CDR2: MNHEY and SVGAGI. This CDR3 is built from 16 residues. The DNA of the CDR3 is TGTGCCAGCAGTTACGGGGGGACATGGGCTAACTATGGCTACACCTTC. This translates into CASSYGGTWANYGYTF.

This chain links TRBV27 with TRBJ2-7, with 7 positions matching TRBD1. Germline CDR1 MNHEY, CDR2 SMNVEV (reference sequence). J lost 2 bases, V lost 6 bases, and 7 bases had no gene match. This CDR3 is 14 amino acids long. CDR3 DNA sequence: TGTGCCAGCAGCTGGGACAGCACGACCTACGAGCAGTACTTC. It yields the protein CASSWDSTTYEQYF.

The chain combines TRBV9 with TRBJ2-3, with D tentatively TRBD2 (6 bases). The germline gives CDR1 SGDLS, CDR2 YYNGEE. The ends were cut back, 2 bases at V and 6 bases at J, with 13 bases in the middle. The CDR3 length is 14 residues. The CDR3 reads CASSVWWGEDTQYF. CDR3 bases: TGTGCCAGCAGCGTCTGGTGGGGGGAGGATACGCAGTATTTT.

CDR3 DNA: TGTGCCAGTAGTCCCCTTCTGGGGATCAATCAGCCCCAGCATTTT. This codes for CASSPLLGINQPQHF. J is TRBJ1-5 and V is TRBV19; D is uncertain. The V end was cut by 5 bases, the J end by 3 bases, with 14 bases between. The germline V gene has CDR1 LNHDA and CDR2 SQIVND (reference sequence). This CDR3 contains 15 residues.